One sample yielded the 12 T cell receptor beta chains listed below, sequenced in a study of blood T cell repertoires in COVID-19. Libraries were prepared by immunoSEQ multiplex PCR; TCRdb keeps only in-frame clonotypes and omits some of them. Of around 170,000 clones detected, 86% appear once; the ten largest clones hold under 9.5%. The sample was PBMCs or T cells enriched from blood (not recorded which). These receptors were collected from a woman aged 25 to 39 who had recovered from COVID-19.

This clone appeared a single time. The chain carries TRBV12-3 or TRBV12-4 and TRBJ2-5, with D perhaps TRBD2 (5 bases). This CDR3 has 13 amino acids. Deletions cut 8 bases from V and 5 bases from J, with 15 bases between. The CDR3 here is CASGTGGWETQYF. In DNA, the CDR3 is TGTGCCAGCGGAACCGGCGGGTGGGAGACCCAGTACTTC.

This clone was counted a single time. CDR3 in amino acids: CASSSAWGGDGELFF. The CDR3 DNA reads as TGTGCCAGCAGTTCGGCCTGGGGCGGTGACGGGGAGCTGTTTTTT. This rearrangement joins TRBV2 to TRBJ2-2, with D possibly TRBD1 on 5 matching bases. The length of the CDR3 is 15 residues. V lost 5 bases to trimming and J lost 7 bases, with 17 bases between them. Germline CDR1 is SNHLY and CDR2 is FYNNEI. The full variable domain, its missing parts supplied by reference TRBV2 and TRBJ2-2, is EPEVTQTPSHQVTQMGQEVILRCVPISNHLYFYWYRQILGQKVEFLVSFYNNEISEKSEIFDDQFSVERPDGSNFTLKIRSTKLEDSAMYFCASSSAWGGDGELFFGEGSRLTVL.

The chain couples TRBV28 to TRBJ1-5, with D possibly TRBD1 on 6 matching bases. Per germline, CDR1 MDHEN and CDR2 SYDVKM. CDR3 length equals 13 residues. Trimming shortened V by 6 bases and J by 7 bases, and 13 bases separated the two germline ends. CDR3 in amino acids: CASSQGIGQPQHF. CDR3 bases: TGTGCCAGCAGCCAGGGGATAGGACAGCCCCAGCATTTT.

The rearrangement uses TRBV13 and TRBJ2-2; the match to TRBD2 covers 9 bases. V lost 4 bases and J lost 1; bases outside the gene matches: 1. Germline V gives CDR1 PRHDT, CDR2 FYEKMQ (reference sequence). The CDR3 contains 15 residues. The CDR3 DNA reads TGTGCCAGCAGCTATAGCGGGAGGAACACCGGGGAGCTGTTTTTT. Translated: CASSYSGRNTGELFF.

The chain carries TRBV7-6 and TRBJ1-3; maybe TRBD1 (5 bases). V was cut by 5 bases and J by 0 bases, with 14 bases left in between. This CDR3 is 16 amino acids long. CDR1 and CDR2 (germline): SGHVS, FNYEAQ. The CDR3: CASSPGGDFSGNTIYF. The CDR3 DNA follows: TGTGCCAGCAGCCCCGGGGGGGACTTCTCTGGAAACACCATATATTTT.

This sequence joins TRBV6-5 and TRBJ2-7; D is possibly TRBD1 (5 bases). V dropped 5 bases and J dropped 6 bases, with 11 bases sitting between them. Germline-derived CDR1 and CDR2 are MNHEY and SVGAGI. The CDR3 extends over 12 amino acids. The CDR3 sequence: CASSQSTGEQYF. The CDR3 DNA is TGTGCCAGCAGTCAATCTACAGGCGAGCAGTACTTC.

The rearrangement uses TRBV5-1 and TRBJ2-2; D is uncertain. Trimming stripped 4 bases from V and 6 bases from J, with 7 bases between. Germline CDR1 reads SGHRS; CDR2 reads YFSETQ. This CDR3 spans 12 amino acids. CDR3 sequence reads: CASSPNPGELFF. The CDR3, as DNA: TGCGCCAGCAGCCCAAATCCCGGGGAGCTGTTTTTT.

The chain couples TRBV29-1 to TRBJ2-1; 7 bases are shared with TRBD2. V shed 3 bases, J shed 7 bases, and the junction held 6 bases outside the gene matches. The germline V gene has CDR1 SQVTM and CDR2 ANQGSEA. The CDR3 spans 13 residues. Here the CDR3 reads CSVESGSGNEQFF. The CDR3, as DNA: TGCAGCGTTGAGTCAGGTAGCGGGAATGAGCAGTTCTTC.

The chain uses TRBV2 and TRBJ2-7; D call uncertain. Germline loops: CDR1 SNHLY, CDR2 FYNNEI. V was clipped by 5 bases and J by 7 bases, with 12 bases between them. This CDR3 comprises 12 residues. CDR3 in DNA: TGTGCCAGCAGTCATACCGCGGTGGAGCAGTACTTC. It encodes CASSHTAVEQYF.

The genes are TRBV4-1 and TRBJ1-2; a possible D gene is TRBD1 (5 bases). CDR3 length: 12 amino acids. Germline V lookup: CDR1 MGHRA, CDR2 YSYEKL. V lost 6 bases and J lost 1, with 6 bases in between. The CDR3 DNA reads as TGCGCCAGCAGGGGGGGTAACTATGGCTACACCTTC. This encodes CASRGGNYGYTF.

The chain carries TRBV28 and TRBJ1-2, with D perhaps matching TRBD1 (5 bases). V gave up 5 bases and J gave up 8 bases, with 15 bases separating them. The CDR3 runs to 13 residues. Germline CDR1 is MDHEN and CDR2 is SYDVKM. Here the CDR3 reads CASSTGTLRGYTF. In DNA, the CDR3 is TGTGCCAGCAGTACCGGGACTCTGAGAGGCTACACCTTC.

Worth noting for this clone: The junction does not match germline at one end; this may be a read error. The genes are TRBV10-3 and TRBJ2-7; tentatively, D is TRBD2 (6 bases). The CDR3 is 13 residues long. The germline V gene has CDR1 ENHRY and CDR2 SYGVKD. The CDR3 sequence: CATSPGDSGEQYF. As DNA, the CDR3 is TGTGCCACCAGTCCGGGGGATAGCGGTGAGCAGTACTTC.